The rows below give T cell receptor beta chains drawn from one sample of a study of blood T cell repertoires in COVID-19. Here immunoSEQ multiplex PCR was the method, and the copy in TCRdb shows in-frame clones only, minus some. The sample has over 100,000 clones, approximately 80% seen once. Specimen: peripheral blood. The receptor source for this set is a human donor in a cohort sampled during active COVID-19. Each CDR3 is given with its conserved first and last residue. The order of the fields is V gene, J gene, CDR3 protein.

v_gene: TRBV6-2/TRBV6-3; j_gene: TRBJ2-7; CDR3aa: CASSYSPGQGSYEQYF
v_gene: TRBV11-2; j_gene: TRBJ1-3; CDR3aa: CASSPNRLRSGNTIYF
v_gene: TRBV7-9; j_gene: TRBJ1-2; CDR3aa: CASSLPGQGDYGYTF
v_gene: TRBV2; j_gene: TRBJ1-1; CDR3aa: CASSVNPDRGGTEAFF
v_gene: TRBV9; j_gene: TRBJ2-3; CDR3aa: CASSLGQWASTDTQYF
v_gene: TRBV2; j_gene: TRBJ2-3; CDR3aa: CSTSSIVSTDTQYF
v_gene: TRBV5-6; j_gene: TRBJ1-2; CDR3aa: CASSLPDRPTYGYTF
v_gene: TRBV5-1; j_gene: TRBJ2-7; CDR3aa: CASSKTGASYEQYF
v_gene: TRBV18; j_gene: TRBJ2-5; CDR3aa: CASSQGLPPQETQYF
v_gene: TRBV10-3; j_gene: TRBJ2-7; CDR3aa: CAISEHNRPYEQYF
v_gene: TRBV7-2; j_gene: TRBJ1-2; CDR3aa: CASSLDSGTNYGYTF
v_gene: TRBV12-3/TRBV12-4; j_gene: TRBJ2-1; CDR3aa: CASATYNEQFF
v_gene: TRBV5-1; j_gene: TRBJ2-3; CDR3aa: CASSLALTPSTDTQYF
v_gene: TRBV15; j_gene: TRBJ2-7; CDR3aa: CATSRPPGQGYEQYF
v_gene: TRBV15; j_gene: TRBJ1-2; CDR3aa: CATSRDRTFGYTF
v_gene: TRBV6-2/TRBV6-3; j_gene: TRBJ2-5; CDR3aa: CASSYGALPKETQYF
v_gene: TRBV7-2; j_gene: TRBJ2-5; CDR3aa: CASSPRRTQETQYF
v_gene: TRBV6-5; j_gene: TRBJ1-2; CDR3aa: CASSLTGNYGYTF
v_gene: TRBV7-9; j_gene: TRBJ2-7; CDR3aa: CASSLALSVQYF
v_gene: TRBV6-5; j_gene: TRBJ2-7; CDR3aa: CASSYPPSQYPEQYF
v_gene: TRBV5-8; j_gene: TRBJ2-2; CDR3aa: CASSPLGGRDTGELFF
v_gene: TRBV18; j_gene: TRBJ2-7; CDR3aa: CASSPVRIPYEQYF
v_gene: TRBV6-4; j_gene: TRBJ2-7; CDR3aa: CASRAPGCRKSSNEQYF
v_gene: TRBV11-3; j_gene: TRBJ1-2; CDR3aa: CASSYGRDGYTF
v_gene: TRBV5-1; j_gene: TRBJ2-7; CDR3aa: CASSLLAGAIYEQYF
v_gene: TRBV27; j_gene: TRBJ2-3; CDR3aa: CASRGLTPALAYF
v_gene: TRBV5-1; j_gene: TRBJ2-1; CDR3aa: CASSLDSYNEQFF
v_gene: TRBV20-1; j_gene: TRBJ2-1; CDR3aa: CSASPSPYNEQFF
v_gene: TRBV11-3; j_gene: TRBJ2-3; CDR3aa: CASSPGGGGTDTQYF
v_gene: TRBV19; j_gene: TRBJ1-6; CDR3aa: CASSSGVKASPLHF
v_gene: TRBV6-5; j_gene: TRBJ1-2; CDR3aa: CASSPGTGGYGYTF
v_gene: TRBV18; j_gene: TRBJ2-5; CDR3aa: CASSPGTGLETQYF
v_gene: TRBV7-9; j_gene: TRBJ2-7; CDR3aa: CASSLGLAGASQYF
v_gene: TRBV5-1; j_gene: TRBJ2-3; CDR3aa: CASSLAYGDTQYF
v_gene: TRBV5-4; j_gene: TRBJ1-1; CDR3aa: CASSLGPYKLDMNTEAFF
v_gene: TRBV27; j_gene: TRBJ1-2; CDR3aa: CASSTAQGGGYGYTF